This entry describes one T cell receptor (beta chain). No antigen is known for it. Base qualities are not at hand, and no much larger clone is one base apart. The immunoSEQ Assay, a bias-controlled multiplex PCR, was used to amplify TCRbeta CDR3 regions from genomic DNA. The authors' analysis ran thus. The number of nucleated cells in each sample was estimated from the amplification of reference gene primers within the assay. To quantify the absolute abundance of each unique TCRbeta CDR3 rearrangement, sequence reads were collapsed and filtered. For each sample, productive Simpson clonality was calculated as the square root of Simpson's diversity index over productive rearrangements. The table comes from immuneACCESS by way of TCRdb, which keeps in-frame sequences with V and J called. Part of the clones is missing from these tables; in studies checked, under half for an unresolved V gene and the rest for unknown reasons. V and J calls and clone size are given by that table; D and trimming were obtained from the DNA. The sample yields tens of thousands of clones; around 80% were counted once. The top ten constitute over 9% of the sample.

V is pruned by 2 bases and J by 5 bases, leaving 6 bases of the junction without a gene match. Looking up the germline V gene yields CDR1 SGHRS and CDR2 YFSETQ. Counted from cysteine to phenylalanine, this CDR3 has 15 amino acids. The kept DNA is CDR3 alone, 45 bases in frame from the first base. The data stem from a study of blood T cell repertoires in COVID-19 (dated by TCRdb to the early 2020s). Some background on the complete study: Samples from collaborators originated in the United States, Italy and Spain and spanned both the acute and convalescent phases of COVID-19. The prospective study material was composed of cDNA or gDNA derived from T cells, B-cell-depleted T cells, or PBMCs. The dataset comprised deeply sampled blood TCRbeta repertoires from subjects exposed to, actively infected with, or recovered from COVID-19. The repertoires were released in a freely available public database intended as a resource for research on the immune response to SARS-CoV-2. Samples came from the ongoing ImmuneRACE study (first 160 participants) plus 1,254 subjects from 6 global collaborators. Sample metadata almost always included a de-identified subject ID, COVID-19 status, age in years and sex. Where available, HLA class I and class II types were obtained from metadata supplied by the sample provider rather than from assay-based typing. The research as a whole found: Clinical and demographic metadata were provided uncurated, with the amount varying by source and participant.

Each collaborating institution followed its own protocols to collect whole blood in K2EDTA tubes. For TCRbeta analysis, collaborator samples were shipped as frozen whole blood, as isolated PBMCs, or as DNA extracted from either sample type. Recombination connected TRBV5-1 to TRBJ2-5, and 10 junctional nucleotides match TRBD1. The source of this sequence is a man in his 70s with acute or convalescent COVID-19. The sample taken for sequencing was peripheral blood. The CDR3 protein sequence reads: CASSLGTGDRETQYF. The nucleotide sequence is given as TGCGCCAGCAGCTTAGGGACAGGGGACCGCGAGACCCAGTACTTC.